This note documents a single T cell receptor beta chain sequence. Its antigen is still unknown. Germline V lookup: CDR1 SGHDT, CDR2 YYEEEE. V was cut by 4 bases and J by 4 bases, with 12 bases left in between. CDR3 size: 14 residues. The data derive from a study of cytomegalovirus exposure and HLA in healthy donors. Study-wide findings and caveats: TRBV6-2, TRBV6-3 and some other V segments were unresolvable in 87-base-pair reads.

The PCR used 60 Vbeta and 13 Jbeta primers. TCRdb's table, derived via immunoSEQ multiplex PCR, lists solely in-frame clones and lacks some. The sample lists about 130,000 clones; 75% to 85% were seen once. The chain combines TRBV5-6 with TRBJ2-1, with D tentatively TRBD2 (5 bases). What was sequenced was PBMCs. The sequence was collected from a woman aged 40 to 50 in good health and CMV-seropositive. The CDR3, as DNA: TGTGCCAGCAGCGGACTCCCCCCGTACAATGAGCAGTTCTTC. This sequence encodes CASSGLPPYNEQFF.